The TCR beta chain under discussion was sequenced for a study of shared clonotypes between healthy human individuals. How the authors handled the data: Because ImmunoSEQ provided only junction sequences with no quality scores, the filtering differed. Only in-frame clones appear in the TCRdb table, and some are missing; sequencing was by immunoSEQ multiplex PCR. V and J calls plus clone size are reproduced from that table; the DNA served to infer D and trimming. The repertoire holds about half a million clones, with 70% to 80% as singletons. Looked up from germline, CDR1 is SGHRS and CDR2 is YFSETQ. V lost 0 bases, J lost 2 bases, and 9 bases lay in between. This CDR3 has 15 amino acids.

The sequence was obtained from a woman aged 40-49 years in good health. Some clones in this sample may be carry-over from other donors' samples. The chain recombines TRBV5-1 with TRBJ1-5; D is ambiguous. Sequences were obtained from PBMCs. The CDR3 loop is CASSLGGRGNQPQHF. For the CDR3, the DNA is TGCGCCAGCAGCTTGGGGGGTAGGGGCAATCAGCCCCAGCATTTT.